This T cell receptor beta chain stems from a study of T cells in Graves' hyperthyroidism and ophthalmopathy. The study, taken as a whole, reports: Ophthalmopathy, which appeared later, was predicted by the model a median about 6 months before onset.

Uncontrolled infections, other autoimmune diseases, pregnancy or lactation led to exclusion of patients. The TCR beta CDR3 regions underwent amplification using RNA transcripts as the source. The HTBI primer set was used in a first-round RT-PCR of the TCR CDR3. TCRdb re-called the multiplex PCR reads through MiXCR, storing one row per CDR3 protein. This table has over 300,000 distinct CDR3 sequences, 14% appearing once. This clonotype was picked up a small number of times. Its matching antigen is unknown. The germline V gene has CDR1 LNHDA and CDR2 SQIVND (reference sequence). This CDR3 spans 16 amino acids. V dropped 7 bases and J dropped 0 bases, with 16 bases sitting between them.

The specimen sequenced was blood. The source is a woman aged 55-70 years with Graves' hyperthyroidism. The chain has TRBV19 and TRBJ1-5, with D possibly TRBD1 on 5 matching bases. The chain's CDR3 is CASTPVGTGSNQPQHF. DNA of the CDR3: TGTGCCAGTACCCCGGTGGGGACGGGTAGCAATCAGCCCCAGCATTTT. Together with reference TRBV19 and TRBJ1-5, the CDR3 gives the full variable domain: DGGITQSPKYLFRKEGQNVTLSCEQNLNHDAMYWYRQDPGQGLRLIYYSQIVNDFQKGDIAEGYSVSREKKESFPLTVTSAQKNPTAFYLCASTPVGTGSNQPQHFGDGTRLSIL.